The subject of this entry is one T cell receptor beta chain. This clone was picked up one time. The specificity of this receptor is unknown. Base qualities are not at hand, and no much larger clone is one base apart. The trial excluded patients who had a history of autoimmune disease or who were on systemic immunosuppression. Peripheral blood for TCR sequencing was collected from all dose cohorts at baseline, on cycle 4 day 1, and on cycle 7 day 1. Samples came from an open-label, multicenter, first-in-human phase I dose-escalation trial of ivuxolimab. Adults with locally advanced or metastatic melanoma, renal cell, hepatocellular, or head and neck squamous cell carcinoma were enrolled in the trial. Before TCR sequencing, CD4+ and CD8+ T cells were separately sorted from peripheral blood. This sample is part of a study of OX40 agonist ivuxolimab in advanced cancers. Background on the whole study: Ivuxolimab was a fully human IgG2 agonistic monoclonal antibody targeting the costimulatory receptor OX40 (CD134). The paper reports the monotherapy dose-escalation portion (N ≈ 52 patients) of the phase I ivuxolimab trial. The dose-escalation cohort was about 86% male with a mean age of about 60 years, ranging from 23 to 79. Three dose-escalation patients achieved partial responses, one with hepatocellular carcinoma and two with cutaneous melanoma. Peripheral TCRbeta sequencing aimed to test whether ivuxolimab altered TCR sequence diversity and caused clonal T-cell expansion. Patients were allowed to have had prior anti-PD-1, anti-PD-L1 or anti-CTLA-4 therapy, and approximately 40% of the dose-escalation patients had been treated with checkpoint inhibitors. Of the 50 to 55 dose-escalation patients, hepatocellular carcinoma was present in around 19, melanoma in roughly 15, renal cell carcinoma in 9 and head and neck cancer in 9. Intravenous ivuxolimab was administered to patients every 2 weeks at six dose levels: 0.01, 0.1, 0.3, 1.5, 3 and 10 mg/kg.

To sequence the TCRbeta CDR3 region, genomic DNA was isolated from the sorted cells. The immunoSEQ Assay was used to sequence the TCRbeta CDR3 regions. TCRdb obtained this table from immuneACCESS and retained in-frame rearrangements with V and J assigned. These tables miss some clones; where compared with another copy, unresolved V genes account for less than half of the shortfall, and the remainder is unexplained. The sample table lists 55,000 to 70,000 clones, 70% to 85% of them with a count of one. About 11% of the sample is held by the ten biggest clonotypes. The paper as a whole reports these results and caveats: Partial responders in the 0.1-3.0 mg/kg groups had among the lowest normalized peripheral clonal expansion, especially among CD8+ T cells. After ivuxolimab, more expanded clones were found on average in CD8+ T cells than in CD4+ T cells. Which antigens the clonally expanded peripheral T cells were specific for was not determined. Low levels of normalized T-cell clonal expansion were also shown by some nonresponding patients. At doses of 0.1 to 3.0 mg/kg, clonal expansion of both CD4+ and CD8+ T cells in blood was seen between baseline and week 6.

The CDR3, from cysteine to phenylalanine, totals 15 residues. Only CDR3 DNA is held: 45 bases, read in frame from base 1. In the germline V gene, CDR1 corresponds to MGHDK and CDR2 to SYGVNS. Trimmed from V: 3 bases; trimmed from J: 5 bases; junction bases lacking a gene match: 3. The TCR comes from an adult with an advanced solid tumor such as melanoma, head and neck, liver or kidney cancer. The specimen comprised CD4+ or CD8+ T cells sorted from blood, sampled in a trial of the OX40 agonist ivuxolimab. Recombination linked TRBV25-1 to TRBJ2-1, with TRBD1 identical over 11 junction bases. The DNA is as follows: TGTGCCAGCAGTGATCCGGGACAGGGGGACAATGAGCAGTTCTTC. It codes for CASSDPGQGDNEQFF. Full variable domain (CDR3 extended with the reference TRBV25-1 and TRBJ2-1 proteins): EADIYQTPRYLVIGTGKKITLECSQTMGHDKMYWYQQDPGMELHLIHYSYGVNSTEKGDLSSESTVSRIRTEHFPLTLESARPSHTSQYLCASSDPGQGDNEQFFGPGTRLTVL.